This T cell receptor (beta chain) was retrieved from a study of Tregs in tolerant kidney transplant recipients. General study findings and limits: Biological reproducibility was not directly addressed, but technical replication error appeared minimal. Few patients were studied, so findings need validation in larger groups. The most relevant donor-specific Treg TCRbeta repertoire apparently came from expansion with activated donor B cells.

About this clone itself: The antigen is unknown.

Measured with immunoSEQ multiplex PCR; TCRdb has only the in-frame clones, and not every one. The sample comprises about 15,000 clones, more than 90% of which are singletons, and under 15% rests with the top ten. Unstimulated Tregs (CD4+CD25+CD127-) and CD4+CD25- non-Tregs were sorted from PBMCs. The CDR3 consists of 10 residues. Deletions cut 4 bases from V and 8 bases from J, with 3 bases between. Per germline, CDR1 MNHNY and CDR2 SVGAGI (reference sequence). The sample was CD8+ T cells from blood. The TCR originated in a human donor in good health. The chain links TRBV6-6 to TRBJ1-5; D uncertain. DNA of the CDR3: TGTGCCAGCAGTTGGGAGCCCCAGCATTTT. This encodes CASSWEPQHF.